The text below deals with one TCR beta chain. Its target is not known. This CDR3 comprises 14 residues. Trimming shortened V by 3 bases and J by 9 bases, and 15 bases separated the two germline ends. Germline CDR1 is LNHNV and CDR2 is YYDKDF (reference sequence). The data derive from a study of cytomegalovirus exposure and HLA in healthy donors. Study findings and constraints: Most observed TCR sequences were rare, whereas some public TCRs were detected in many donors. A list of approximately 160 TCR beta chains associated with cytomegalovirus was given. In vitro confirmation showed three CMV-associated chains to be CMV antigen specific.

Separation from the roughly 670-subject first cohort characterized the roughly 110-subject validation cohort, to which the donors belonged. The table came from immunoSEQ multiplex PCR; TCRdb's copy has only in-frame clones and leaves some out. The profile covers roughly 45,000 clones, with 94% appearing a single time and about 7.8% taken by the ten largest. Sequenced material: PBMCs. The V gene is TRBV15, the J gene TRBJ1-5, with D hard to call. This clonotype was obtained from a woman between 18 and 30 years old in good health and CMV-seropositive. The CDR3 is CATSRLRTFPPQHF. The CDR3 DNA follows: TGTGCCACCAGCAGGCTCCGGACTTTCCCGCCCCAGCATTTT. The full variable domain, in which reference TRBV15 and TRBJ1-5 provide the parts outside the CDR3, is DAMVIQNPRYQVTQFGKPVTLSCSQTLNHNVMYWYQQKSSQAPKLLFHYYDKDFNNEADTPDNFQSRRPNTSFCFLDIRSPGLGDTAMYLCATSRLRTFPPQHFGDGTRLSIL.